This TCR beta chain was observed in a study of neurological immune-mediated disorders. This clonotype appeared many times. Regarding time point: longitudinal time-point 1 (baseline). For the unsorted libraries, 2 million PBMCs stored at -80 C served as input. This CDR3 has 17 residues. Trimming left V 0 bases short and J 0 bases short, with 11 bases between. CDR1 is ENHRY and CDR2 is SYGVKD in the germline V gene. The authors produced cDNA by 5'RACE using 10-nucleotide random UMIs. Each CDR3 protein is one row after TCRdb ran MiXCR on the 5' RACE reads. The repertoire holds 55,000 to 80,000 distinct CDR3 sequences, approximately 13% seen once, with 4.5% to 5.5% in the top ten.

V gene TRBV10-3 combines with J gene TRBJ2-2, with TRBD2 as a possible D gene (5 bases). This clonotype originated in a female donor with HTLV-1-associated myelopathy (HAM/TSP). Sequences were obtained from PBMCs. CDR3 region: CAISESYGVANTGELFF. DNA for the CDR3: TGTGCCATCAGTGAGTCGTACGGGGTAGCGAACACCGGGGAGCTGTTTTTT.